The 4 T cell receptor beta chains below come from one sample, sequenced in a study of blood T cell repertoires in COVID-19. Sequenced by immunoSEQ multiplex PCR; TCRdb stores in-frame clones only, minus some. The sample records hundreds of thousands of clones, around 90% being singletons. Sequenced material: PBMCs or T cells enriched from blood (not recorded which). These receptors were taken from a man aged 50-60 years who had been exposed to COVID-19.

The rearrangement links TRBV7-2 to TRBJ1-2; no clear D. The CDR3 extends over 13 amino acids. The V gene lost 2 bases and the J gene lost 5 bases, with 9 bases spanning the gap. Germline CDR1 is SGHTA and CDR2 is FQGNSA. This chain's CDR3 is CASSLSGSYGYTF. The CDR3 DNA reads TGTGCCAGCAGCTTAAGCGGGTCTTATGGCTACACCTTC.

The rearrangement links TRBV2 to TRBJ1-6, with no clear D. The ends were cut back, 2 bases at V and 5 bases at J, with 13 bases in the middle. This CDR3 is built from 16 residues. Germline values: CDR1 SNHLY, CDR2 FYNNEI. The CDR3 spells CASSENRGMDNSPLHF. For the CDR3, the DNA is TGTGCCAGCAGTGAAAATCGGGGAATGGATAATTCACCCCTCCACTTT.

The chain couples TRBV6-5 to TRBJ1-2; TRBD1 matches 8 bases. V was pared by 4 bases and J by 3 bases, with 4 bases of the junction left unmatched. The germline V gene has CDR1 MNHEY and CDR2 SVGAGI. CDR3 length equals 14 residues. The CDR3 nucleotides read TGTGCCAGCAGTTGGGTACAGGGGGACTATGGCTACACCTTC. Translation gives CASSWVQGDYGYTF.

This sequence joins TRBV25-1 and TRBJ1-4; TRBD1 aligns across 7 bases. This CDR3 spans 16 amino acids. Unmatched junction bases numbered 9, after V lost 2 bases and J lost 6 bases. Germline CDR1 is MGHDK and CDR2 is SYGVNS. The CDR3 bases are TGTGCCAGCAGTGAACTGGGACAGTCTGCGGATGAAAAACTGTTTTTT. Translating it yields CASSELGQSADEKLFF.